This TCR beta chain was retrieved from a study of OX40 agonist ivuxolimab in advanced cancers. In the study overall: Patients were dosed with the agonistic anti-OX40 (CD134) antibody ivuxolimab.

This clone has just one count. The CDR3 spans 16 residues. The germline CDR1 and CDR2 sequences are MNHEY and SMNVEV (reference sequence). Trimming pared 5 bases from V and 1 base from J, leaving 14 bases between. Some clones are missing from TCRdb's copy, which holds only in-frame ones; the method was immunoSEQ multiplex PCR. Of 40,000 to 60,000 clones listed, around nine tenths are singletons. The V and J genes are TRBV27 and TRBJ2-2, with a possible D match to TRBD1 (5 bases). Material: CD4+ or CD8+ T cells sorted from blood, obtained in a trial of the OX40 agonist ivuxolimab. This clonotype was obtained from an adult with an advanced solid tumor such as melanoma, head and neck, liver or kidney cancer. The CDR3: CASSPLPDRNTGELFF. In DNA form, the CDR3 reads TGTGCCAGCAGTCCCCTACCCGACAGGAACACCGGGGAGCTGTTTTTT.